The clone carrying this T cell receptor beta chain was seen only once. Trimming removed 0 bases from V and 4 bases from J; junction bases left unmatched: 8. This CDR3 region has 17 residues. Germline V gene sequence: CDR1 WSHSY, CDR2 SAAADI. This sample was taken from a study of OX40 agonist ivuxolimab in advanced cancers. TCRdb's copy holds only in-frame clones and misses some; the assay was immunoSEQ multiplex PCR. The profile covers 34,000 or so clones, with about four fifths appearing a single time and about 20% taken by the ten largest. J is TRBJ1-5 and V is TRBV10-2; 8 bases line up with TRBD1. The receptor was derived from an adult with an advanced solid tumor such as melanoma, head and neck, liver or kidney cancer. Sequencing used CD4+ or CD8+ T cells sorted from blood, obtained in a trial of the OX40 agonist ivuxolimab. CDR3 region: CASSESMTGDLNQPQHF. The CDR3 DNA is TGCGCCAGCAGTGAGTCAATGACAGGGGATCTTAATCAGCCCCAGCATTTT.